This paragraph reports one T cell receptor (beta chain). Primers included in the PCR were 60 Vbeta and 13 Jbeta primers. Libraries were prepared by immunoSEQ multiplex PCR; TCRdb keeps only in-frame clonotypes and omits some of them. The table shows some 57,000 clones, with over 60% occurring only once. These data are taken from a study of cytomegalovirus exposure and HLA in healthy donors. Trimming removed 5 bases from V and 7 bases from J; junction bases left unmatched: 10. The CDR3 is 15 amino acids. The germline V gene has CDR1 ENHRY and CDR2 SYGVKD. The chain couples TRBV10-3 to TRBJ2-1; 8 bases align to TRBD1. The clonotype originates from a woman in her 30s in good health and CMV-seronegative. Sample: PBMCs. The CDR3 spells CAISFSDREANEQFF. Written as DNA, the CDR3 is TGTGCCATCAGTTTCTCGGACAGGGAAGCAAATGAGCAGTTCTTC.